What follows are 16 T cell receptor beta chains derived from one specimen sequenced in a study of T cells in Graves' hyperthyroidism and ophthalmopathy. What was amplified from RNA transcripts were TCR beta CDR3 regions. First-round RT-PCR targeting the TCR CDR3 was performed with the HTBI primer set. From the multiplex PCR reads, TCRdb called clonotypes with MiXCR, one entry per CDR3 protein. Among over 500,000 distinct CDR3 sequences listed, 15% to 20% were seen once. The specimen was blood. These receptors originate from a woman aged 25 to 39 with Graves' ophthalmopathy.

This chain joins TRBV15 and TRBJ2-5; D is perhaps TRBD1 or TRBD2 (5 bases each). Deletions cut 8 bases from V and 1 base from J, with 17 bases between. Looked up from germline, CDR1 is LNHNV and CDR2 is YYDKDF (reference sequence). The CDR3 consists of 15 residues. CDR3: CATHTGTAVQETQYF. The CDR3 DNA reads TGTGCCACCCACACCGGGACGGCGGTCCAAGAGACCCAGTACTTC.

In nucleotides, the CDR3 is TGCGCCAGCAGCCTGGGACTAGCGGGAGGTTTGCCCTACGAGCAGTACTTC. It encodes CASSLGLAGGLPYEQYF. V usage is TRBV4-1 and J usage is TRBJ2-7; 15 nucleotides align to TRBD2. The V segment lost 4 bases and the J segment 2 bases; nucleotides outside the gene matches: 6. The CDR3 sequence is 17 residues long. Germline values: CDR1 MGHRA, CDR2 YSYEKL.

The table lists this clonotype with many counts. In DNA form, the CDR3 reads TGTGCCAGCAGTTATACCGGGACAAGGAACACTGAAGCTTTCTTT. Translation: CASSYTGTRNTEAFF. The rearrangement joins TRBV12-3 or TRBV12-4 to TRBJ1-1; D perhaps matches TRBD1 (6 bases). Trimming removed 4 bases at V and 1 base at J, with 13 bases between. The CDR3 covers 15 residues.

This clonotype was detected ten times or more. This sequence joins TRBV20-1 and TRBJ2-5; no firm D call. The V gene's germline CDR1 is DFQATT and CDR2 SNEGSKA (reference sequence). There are 13 residues in the CDR3. Trimming removed 6 bases from V and 2 bases from J, with 13 bases in between. CDR3 coding DNA: TGCAGTGCCATCCAACTCGGACAAGAGACCCAGTACTTC. Amino acids: CSAIQLGQETQYF.

Ten or more counts support this clonotype. The CDR3 nucleotides read TGCGCCAGCAGCTGGGTTCGGAACGATGAGCAGTTCTTC. It is translated as CASSWVRNDEQFF. V usage is TRBV5-1 and J usage is TRBJ2-1; D uncertain. CDR1 is SGHRS and CDR2 is YFSETQ in the germline V gene. V lost 3 bases, J lost 8 bases, and 12 bases lay in between. The CDR3 is made up of 13 amino acids.

The rearrangement links TRBV20-1 to TRBJ2-5; D unresolved. The CDR3 totals 10 residues. Germline V gives CDR1 DFQATT, CDR2 SNEGSKA (reference sequence). The V and J ends lost 7 bases and 2 bases respectively, with 5 bases between them. CDR3 in amino acids: CSGWQETQYF. The CDR3, as DNA: TGCAGTGGGTGGCAAGAGACCCAGTACTTC.

This clonotype occurred many times. This sequence joins TRBV29-1 and TRBJ1-1; D might be TRBD1 (5 bases). CDR1 and CDR2 (germline): SQVTM, ANQGSEA. V was trimmed by 4 bases and J by 11 bases, leaving 17 bases between them. The CDR3 has 12 amino acids. CDR3 region: CSVVVQGILAFF. CDR3 nucleotide sequence: TGCAGCGTTGTTGTGCAGGGAATTTTGGCTTTCTTT.

This sequence joins TRBV29-1 and TRBJ2-3; D is possibly TRBD1 or TRBD2 (6 bases each). The CDR3 runs to 15 residues. Germline V gene data show CDR1 as SQVTM and CDR2 as ANQGSEA. V lost 6 bases and J lost 1, with 17 bases in between. Written as DNA, the CDR3 is TGCAGCGTAGGGGGGCGGAGTTCCGGCACAGATACGCAGTATTTT. Its protein product is CSVGGRSSGTDTQYF.

This chain links TRBV4-2 with TRBJ1-6; possibly TRBD1 for D (5 bases). The CDR3 runs to 16 residues. Germline CDR1 and CDR2: LGHNA and YNFKEQ. With 0 bases removed from V and 10 bases from J, the gap between germline ends came to 16 bases. CDR3 amino acids: CASSQDLGGVRSPLHF. The CDR3, as DNA: TGTGCCAGCAGCCAAGATTTGGGGGGGGTACGGTCACCCCTCCACTTT.

The CDR3 nucleotides are TGTGCCAGCAGACCTCTGGGGGGAGGGCCGTCGGATACGCAGTATTTT. It translates to CASRPLGGGPSDTQYF. The chain recombines TRBV6-1 with TRBJ2-3; 7 bases agree with TRBD2. The junction had 15 bases not matched to a gene; V was cut back by 6 bases and J by 6 bases. The CDR3 has 16 amino acids. The germline V gene encodes CDR1 MNHNS and CDR2 SASEGT.

The table lists this clonotype with many counts. The V and J genes are TRBV10-3 and TRBJ1-1; no clear D. With 9 bases removed from V and 0 bases from J, the gap between germline ends came to 11 bases. CDR1 is ENHRY, CDR2 SYGVKD, per germline. The CDR3 sequence is 13 residues long. The CDR3 region has the DNA TGTGCCATAAAAGTCGCAATGAACACTGAAGCTTTCTTT. Residues: CAIKVAMNTEAFF.

V gene TRBV6-5 combines with J gene TRBJ2-1; D is perhaps TRBD1 (6 bases). CDR3 length: 16 amino acids. Germline values: CDR1 MNHEY, CDR2 SVGAGI. V was cut by 0 bases and J by 0 bases, with 9 bases left in between. This CDR3 reads CASSYSRGSSYNEQFF. For the CDR3, the DNA is TGTGCCAGCAGTTACTCGAGGGGGAGCTCCTACAATGAGCAGTTCTTC.

This clonotype was recorded at least ten times. The V call is TRBV27, the J call TRBJ2-3, with 9 bases aligning to TRBD2. CDR1 and CDR2 from the germline V gene are MNHEY and SMNVEV (reference sequence). The CDR3 extends over 18 amino acids. V was clipped by 2 bases and J by 6 bases; unmatched bases: 15. Here the CDR3 reads CASSLEGRSGRWSDTQYF. The CDR3 DNA is TGTGCCAGCAGTTTAGAGGGCCGGAGCGGGAGGTGGTCGGATACGCAGTATTTT.

This clonotype has only a few counts. The rearrangement links TRBV4-3 to TRBJ2-7; D remains unclear. Between the trimmed V and J ends, which lost 0 bases and 3 bases, there was a span of 9 bases. The CDR3 is made up of 14 amino acids. The germline gives CDR1 LGHNA, CDR2 YSLEER. CDR3: CASSQEPGNYEQYF. The CDR3 nucleotides are TGCGCCAGCAGCCAAGAACCGGGTAACTACGAGCAGTACTTC.

In its sample, this clonotype was seen many times. The chain joins TRBV11-2 to TRBJ2-5, with D possibly being TRBD1 (6 bases). V was clipped by 4 bases and J by 2 bases, with 14 bases between them. This CDR3 is built from 15 residues. Looked up from germline, CDR1 is SGHAT and CDR2 is FQNNGV. CDR3 in amino acids: CASSSFQGKQETQYF. CDR3 nucleotide sequence: TGTGCCAGCAGCTCGTTTCAGGGGAAACAAGAGACCCAGTACTTC.

The table lists this clonotype with a few counts. A much more abundant neighbour one base away suggests this may be a read error. The chain joins TRBV5-1 to TRBJ2-4; no reliable D call. This CDR3 has 19 amino acids. Trimming shortened V by 3 bases and J by 3 bases, and 25 bases separated the two germline ends. The germline V gene has CDR1 SGHRS and CDR2 YFSETQ. The CDR3 nucleotides read TGCGCCAGCAGCTCCGGTGGGCCGATGGTAGGGTGGCTCAAAAACATTCAGTACTTC. Its translation is CASSSGGPMVGWLKNIQYF.